This passage covers 15 T cell receptor beta chains from one sample sequenced in a study of blood T cell repertoires in COVID-19. Profiled with immunoSEQ multiplex PCR; TCRdb holds only in-frame clones, not every one. Of around 330,000 clones listed, about nine tenths are singletons. Input material: PBMCs or T cells enriched from blood (not recorded which). These receptors all stem from a man in his 60s who had recovered from COVID-19.

The J gene is TRBJ2-6, the V gene TRBV19, with 11 nucleotides matching TRBD1. J lost 0 bases, V lost 7 bases, and 2 bases had no gene match. In germline, CDR1 is LNHDA, CDR2 SQIVND (reference sequence). The CDR3 consists of 16 residues. The CDR3 region is CASMDRGRSGANVLTF. The CDR3 DNA reads as TGTGCCAGTATGGACAGGGGGCGCTCTGGGGCCAACGTCCTGACTTTC.

V is TRBV5-4 and J is TRBJ1-2; weak D call: TRBD1 (6 bases). With 1 base removed from V and 3 bases from J, the gap between germline ends came to 10 bases. Germline CDR1 and CDR2: SGHNT and YYREEE (reference sequence). The CDR3 consists of 14 residues. The CDR3 nucleotides are TGTGCCAGCAGCTTGAGGACAGTTGACTATGGCTACACCTTC. Its protein product is CASSLRTVDYGYTF.

V and J are TRBV6-1 and TRBJ1-5; 11 bases agree with TRBD1. The CDR3 spans 17 residues. The J segment lost 7 bases and the V segment lost 3 bases, leaving 11 bases of the junction unmatched. CDR1 is MNHNS, CDR2 SASEGT, per germline. CDR3 sequence: CASSEGGTGGLGQPQHF. The CDR3, as DNA: TGTGCCAGCAGTGAGGGGGGGACAGGGGGATTAGGGCAGCCCCAGCATTTT.

The chain couples TRBV5-1 to TRBJ1-4; D possibly corresponds to TRBD1 (6 bases). This CDR3 is built from 12 residues. V was clipped by 4 bases and J by 8 bases, with 9 bases between them. The germline V gene encodes CDR1 SGHRS and CDR2 YFSETQ. The CDR3 reads CASSIQGEKLFF. The CDR3 DNA follows: TGCGCCAGCAGCATACAGGGAGAAAAACTGTTTTTT.

This clone was observed once. The chain joins TRBV9 to TRBJ2-7; the D gene is possibly TRBD2 (6 bases). V lost 0 bases and J lost 6, with 16 bases in between. CDR3 length: 15 residues. The germline V gene encodes CDR1 SGDLS and CDR2 YYNGEE. Here the CDR3 reads CASSVDWRDSGEQYF. CDR3 DNA sequence: TGTGCCAGCAGCGTAGATTGGCGGGACTCGGGCGAGCAGTACTTC.

The J gene is TRBJ2-1, the V gene TRBV27; 14 nucleotides align to TRBD2. This CDR3 has 18 amino acids. With 4 bases clipped from V and 2 bases from J, the junction kept 7 bases outside the gene matches. Germline lookup yields CDR1 MNHEY and CDR2 SMNVEV (reference sequence). CDR3 loop: CASSSSGTSGRTYNEQFF. In DNA, the CDR3 is TGTGCCAGCAGTTCCTCCGGGACTAGCGGGAGAACCTACAATGAGCAGTTCTTC.

This clone was recorded once. The chain joins TRBV7-8 to TRBJ2-7, with a possible D match to TRBD1 (5 bases). This CDR3 has 13 residues. Trimming stripped 5 bases from V and 5 bases from J, with 13 bases between. CDR1 is SGHVS, CDR2 FQNEAQ, per germline. This CDR3 is CASSRGAGNEQYF. DNA for the CDR3: TGTGCCAGCAGCCGAGGTGCAGGGAACGAGCAGTACTTC.

The V gene is TRBV6-6, the J gene TRBJ2-7; 8 positions match TRBD1. Per the germline V gene, CDR1 is MNHNY and CDR2 is SVGAGI (reference sequence). CDR3 length equals 13 residues. Losses at the gene ends were 10 bases for V and 7 bases for J; bases not matched to a gene: 12. The CDR3 sequence: CATGGGGPLEQYF. The CDR3, as DNA: TGTGCCACAGGGGGCGGCGGCCCCCTAGAGCAGTACTTC.

The CDR3 DNA follows: TGTGCCAGCAGTTCCACTATCGGACAGGGGCCCAATTCACCCCTCCACTTT. Translating gives CASSSTIGQGPNSPLHF. The chain recombines TRBV27 with TRBJ1-6; 9 nucleotides match TRBD1. Germline V lookup: CDR1 MNHEY, CDR2 SMNVEV (reference sequence). The CDR3 spans 17 residues. V dropped 4 bases and J dropped 7; count of bases not matched to a gene: 11.

The J gene is TRBJ2-7, the V gene TRBV11-2; tentative D call: TRBD1 (6 bases). V lost 2 bases and J 3 bases, leaving 14 bases between the germline ends. Germline lookup yields CDR1 SGHAT and CDR2 FQNNGV. The length of the CDR3 is 15 residues. CDR3 in amino acids: CASSLLGRGNYEQYF. In nucleotides, the CDR3 is TGTGCCAGCAGCTTACTGGGCAGGGGAAACTACGAGCAGTACTTC.

As to this clone: This same CDR3 is encoded by further DNA sequences in the sample. CDR3 sequence: CAISEGADYGYTF. For the CDR3, the DNA is TGTGCCATCAGTGAGGGGGCAGACTATGGCTACACCTTC. The chain couples TRBV10-3 to TRBJ1-2, with D maybe TRBD1 (5 bases). Germline loops: CDR1 ENHRY, CDR2 SYGVKD. This CDR3 spans 13 amino acids. Trimming cost V 2 bases and J 3 bases, with 7 bases left between them.

The V gene is TRBV21-1, the J gene TRBJ2-1; the listed D gene, TRBD1, was not tested against the DNA. TRBV21-1 is flagged as a pseudogene. The CDR3 loop spans 18 amino acids. The CDR3 reads CASSKSPPTDQQYNEQFF. For the CDR3, the DNA is TGTGCCAGCAGCAAATCTCCCCCGACAGACCAACAGTACAATGAGCAGTTCTTC.

This rearrangement joins TRBV28 to TRBJ2-7; TRBD1 matches 8 bases. With V trimmed by 5 bases and J by 1 base, 7 bases remained unmatched. CDR1 is MDHEN, CDR2 SYDVKM, per germline. This CDR3 contains 15 residues. CDR3 protein: CASSTRGTGSYEQYF. In DNA, the CDR3 is TGTGCCAGCAGTACCAGGGGGACAGGATCCTACGAGCAGTACTTC.

The chain uses TRBV5-5 and TRBJ2-7; D is unclear. V was trimmed by 0 bases and J by 6 bases, leaving 4 bases between them. The CDR3 extends over 11 amino acids. The germline V gene encodes CDR1 SGHKS and CDR2 YYEKEE (reference sequence). CDR3 sequence reads: CASSLVSEQYF. The CDR3 coding sequence is TGTGCCAGCAGCTTGGTATCCGAGCAGTACTTC. Using reference TRBV5-5 and TRBJ2-7 for the parts outside the CDR3, the full variable domain is DAGVTQSPTHLIKTRGQQVTLRCSPISGHKSVSWYQQVLGQGPQFIFQYYEKEERGRGNFPDRFSARQFPNYSSELNVNALLLGDSALYLCASSLVSEQYFGPGTRLTVT.

V and J are TRBV24-1 and TRBJ2-3, with D perhaps matching TRBD1 (6 bases). The germline V gene encodes CDR1 KGHDR and CDR2 SFDVKD. V was trimmed by 4 bases and J by 1 base, leaving 11 bases between them. The CDR3 is 15 amino acids. The CDR3, as DNA: TGTGCCACCAGTGACTTACAGGGACGCACAGATACGCAGTATTTT. It specifies CATSDLQGRTDTQYF.